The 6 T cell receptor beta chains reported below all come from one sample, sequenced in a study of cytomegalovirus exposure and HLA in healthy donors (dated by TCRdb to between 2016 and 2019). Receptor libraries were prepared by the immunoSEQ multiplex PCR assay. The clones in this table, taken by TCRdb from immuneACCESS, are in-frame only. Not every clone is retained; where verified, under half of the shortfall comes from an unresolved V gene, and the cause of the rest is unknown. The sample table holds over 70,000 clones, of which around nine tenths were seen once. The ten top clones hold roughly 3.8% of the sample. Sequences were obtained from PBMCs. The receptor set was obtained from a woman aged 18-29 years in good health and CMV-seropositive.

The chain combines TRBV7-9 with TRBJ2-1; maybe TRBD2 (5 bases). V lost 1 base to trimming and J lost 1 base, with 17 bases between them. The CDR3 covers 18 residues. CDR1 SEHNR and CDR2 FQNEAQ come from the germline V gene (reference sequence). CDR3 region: CASSLDDWRVESYNEQFF. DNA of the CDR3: TGTGCCAGCAGCTTAGATGATTGGCGGGTTGAATCCTACAATGAGCAGTTCTTC.

The CDR3 nucleotides read TGTGCCAGCAGCACGAGACAGGTCCAAGAGACCCAGTACTTC. As protein: CASSTRQVQETQYF. The chain joins TRBV5-4 to TRBJ2-5; D possibly corresponds to TRBD1 (6 bases). Trimming stripped 4 bases from V and 1 base from J, with 11 bases between. The CDR3 runs 14 residues. CDR1 is SGHNT, CDR2 YYREEE, per germline (reference sequence). The entire variable domain, with the rest obtained from reference TRBV5-4 and TRBJ2-5, is as follows: ETGVTQSPTHLIKTRGQQVTLRCSSQSGHNTVSWYQQALGQGPQFIFQYYREEENGRGNFPPRFSGLQFPNYSSELNVNALELDDSALYLCASSTRQVQETQYFGPGTRLLVL.

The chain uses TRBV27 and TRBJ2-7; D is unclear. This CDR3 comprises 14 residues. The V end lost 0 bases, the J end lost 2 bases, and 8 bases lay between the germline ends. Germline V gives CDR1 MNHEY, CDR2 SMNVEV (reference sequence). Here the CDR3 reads CASSLSNTPYEQYF. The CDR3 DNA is TGTGCCAGCAGTTTATCAAACACCCCCTACGAGCAGTACTTC.

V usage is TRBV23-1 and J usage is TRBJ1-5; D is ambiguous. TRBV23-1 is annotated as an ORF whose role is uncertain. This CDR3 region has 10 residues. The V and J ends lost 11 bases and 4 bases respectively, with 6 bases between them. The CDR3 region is CAPENQPQHF. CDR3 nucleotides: TGCGCCCCGGAGAATCAGCCCCAGCATTTT.

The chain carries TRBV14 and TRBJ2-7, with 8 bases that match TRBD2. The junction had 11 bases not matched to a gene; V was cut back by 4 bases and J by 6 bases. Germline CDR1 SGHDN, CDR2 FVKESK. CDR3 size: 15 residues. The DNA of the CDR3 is TGTGCCAGCAGCCGGGGGGTAGCGGGACCAAGCGAGCAGTACTTC. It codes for CASSRGVAGPSEQYF.

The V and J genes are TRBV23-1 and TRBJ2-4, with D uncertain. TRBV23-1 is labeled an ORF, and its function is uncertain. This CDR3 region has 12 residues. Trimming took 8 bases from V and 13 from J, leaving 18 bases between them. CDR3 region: CASLGPLPNQYF. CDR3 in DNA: TGCGCCAGCCTGGGCCCCCTACCCAACCAGTACTTC.